These T cell receptor beta chains were read from a single sample in a study of blood T cell repertoires in COVID-19. Sequenced by immunoSEQ multiplex PCR; TCRdb stores in-frame clones only, minus some. The data hold under 130,000 clones, with around 92% observed a single time. Sample: peripheral blood. The receptors were gathered from a woman aged 55-69 years with acute or convalescent COVID-19. Both conserved end residues are part of each CDR3. The D gene is left open where the match is weak. Some rows have no size entry. The others give once, few or many, or a class for an expanded clone.

abundance,j_gene,d_gene,len,v_gene,CDR3aa,CDR3nt
NA,TRBJ1-5,NA,16,TRBV19,CASREGGARSNQPQHF,TGTGCCAGTAGGGAGGGGGGGGCAAGGAGCAATCAGCCCCAGCATTTT
NA,TRBJ2-1,TRBD2,15,TRBV3-1/TRBV3-2,CASSQLAGNLDEQFF,TGTGCCAGCAGCCAACTAGCGGGAAATCTGGATGAGCAGTTCTTC
NA,TRBJ2-2,NA,15,TRBV5-4,CASIPRGGDTGELFF,TGTGCCAGCATCCCCAGAGGGGGGGACACCGGGGAGCTGTTTTTT
NA,TRBJ2-7,TRBD1,15,TRBV6-5,CASRGGTGTLYEQYF,TGTGCCAGCAGGGGGGGGACAGGGACCCTCTACGAGCAGTACTTC
NA,TRBJ1-6,NA,13,TRBV10-3,CAISELSNSPLHF,TGTGCCATCAGTGAGTTGAGTAATTCACCCCTCCACTTT
once,TRBJ1-6,NA,15,TRBV27,CASSFSRQANSPLHF,TGTGCCAGCAGTTTCTCCAGACAGGCAAATTCACCCCTCCACTTT
NA,TRBJ1-2,NA,13,TRBV6-5,CASSMGEGYGYTF,TGTGCCAGCTCGATGGGGGAGGGTTATGGCTACACCTTC
NA,TRBJ1-1,NA,14,TRBV28,CASSYTEMNTEAFF,TGTGCCAGCAGTTACACAGAAATGAACACTGAAGCTTTCTTT
NA,TRBJ1-5,NA,16,TRBV5-1,CASSLDGLTSNQPQHF,TGCGCCAGCAGCTTGGATGGGTTGACAAGCAATCAGCCCCAGCATTTT
NA,TRBJ1-2,NA,13,TRBV2,CASSDGRGRGYTF,TGTGCCAGCAGTGATGGCAGGGGCCGTGGCTACACCTTC
NA,TRBJ1-1,NA,15,TRBV21-1,CASSKLNRANTEAFF,TGTGCCAGCAGCAAATTAAACAGGGCGAACACTGAAGCTTTCTTT
NA,TRBJ2-7,TRBD2,14,TRBV5-1,CASSFGLAGDEQYF,TGCGCCAGCAGCTTCGGACTAGCGGGAGACGAGCAGTACTTC
once,TRBJ2-7,TRBD1,14,TRBV5-1,CASSFEGQGYEQYF,TGCGCCAGCAGCTTTGAGGGACAGGGCTACGAGCAGTACTTC
NA,TRBJ1-6,NA,13,TRBV9,CASSVGGMFPLHF,TGTGCCAGCAGCGTAGGGGGCATGTTTCCCCTCCACTTT
NA,TRBJ1-6,NA,15,TRBV5-1,CASSTEGNRNSPLHF,TGCGCCAGCAGCACGGAGGGGAATCGGAATTCACCCCTCCACTTT
NA,TRBJ2-7,TRBD1,13,TRBV11-2,CASSSGTGYEQYF,TGTGCCAGCAGCTCCGGGACAGGTTACGAGCAGTACTTC
NA,TRBJ1-2,NA,15,TRBV5-1,CASTREGRSNYGYTF,TGCGCCAGCACGCGGGAGGGTAGATCTAACTATGGCTACACCTTC
NA,TRBJ2-1,TRBD2,12,TRBV5-6,CASSRLAGEQFF,TGTGCCAGCAGTCGCTTAGCGGGAGAGCAGTTCTTC
NA,TRBJ1-5,NA,16,TRBV7-9,CASSLASGGGNQPQHF,TGTGCCAGCAGCTTAGCGTCTGGGGGCGGCAATCAGCCCCAGCATTTT
NA,TRBJ1-1,TRBD1,15,TRBV6-5,CASSKTGAGNTEAFF,TGTGCCAGCAGTAAGACAGGGGCCGGGAACACTGAAGCTTTCTTT
NA,TRBJ1-4,TRBD1,16,TRBV7-6,CASSLGGTVGQEKLFF,TGTGCCAGCAGCTTAGGGGGGACAGTAGGACAAGAAAAACTGTTTTTT
NA,TRBJ2-1,TRBD2,13,TRBV19,CATKGLAGAKEFF,TGTGCCACTAAGGGACTAGCGGGAGCTAAGGAGTTCTTC
NA,TRBJ2-4,NA,16,TRBV6-6,CASSQGRGMAKNIQYF,TGTGCCAGCTCTCAGGGTAGAGGTATGGCCAAAAACATTCAGTACTTC
NA,TRBJ2-2,NA,14,TRBV24-1,CATSGRANTGELFF,TGTGCCACCAGTGGGAGGGCGAACACCGGGGAGCTGTTTTTT
once,TRBJ1-1,NA,14,TRBV3-1/TRBV3-2,CASSPGGSNTEAFF,TGTGCCAGCAGCCCGGGGGGGAGCAACACTGAAGCTTTCTTT
NA,TRBJ2-1,TRBD2,16,TRBV6-2/TRBV6-3,CASSYSTSGSRYEQFF,TGTGCCAGCAGTTACTCGACTAGCGGGAGTAGGTATGAGCAGTTCTTC
NA,TRBJ2-3,TRBD2,16,TRBV6-4,CASRPGREGSTDTQYF,TGTGCCAGCAGACCAGGGCGGGAGGGTAGCACAGATACGCAGTATTTT
NA,TRBJ2-5,NA,17,TRBV3-1/TRBV3-2,CASSQGGRERVGETQYF,TGTGCCAGCAGCCAAGGGGGGCGGGAGAGGGTCGGAGAGACCCAGTACTTC
NA,TRBJ2-2,TRBD2,15,TRBV2,CASRGLAGNTGELFF,TGTGCCAGCAGAGGACTAGCGGGGAACACCGGGGAGCTGTTTTTT
NA,TRBJ1-5,NA,13,TRBV20-1,CSASSFGDQPQHF,TGCAGTGCTAGTTCCTTTGGAGATCAGCCCCAGCATTTT
once,TRBJ2-1,NA,16,TRBV11-2,CASSLSRQNAYNEQFF,TGTGCCAGCAGCTTGTCTCGACAGAACGCCTACAATGAGCAGTTCTTC
once,TRBJ2-2,TRBD2,14,TRBV9,CASGTSGTTGELFF,TGTGCCAGCGGGACTAGCGGAACCACCGGGGAGCTGTTTTTT
once,TRBJ1-2,NA,15,TRBV11-2,CASSSTALANYGYTF,TGTGCCAGCAGCTCCACAGCATTAGCTAACTATGGCTACACCTTC
once,TRBJ2-5,TRBD2,16,TRBV25-1,CASSEIGGGYQETQYF,TGTGCCAGCAGTGAAATCGGCGGGGGGTACCAAGAGACCCAGTACTTC
NA,TRBJ2-7,NA,17,TRBV5-4,CASSLAPGGDLSYEQYF,TGTGCCAGCAGCTTGGCCCCCGGAGGGGATCTCTCCTACGAGCAGTACTTC
NA,TRBJ2-1,TRBD2,14,TRBV29-1,CSVVGQREYNEQFF,TGCAGCGTCGTCGGGCAGCGGGAGTACAATGAGCAGTTCTTC
NA,TRBJ2-3,TRBD1,13,TRBV28,CASSDRGTDTQYF,TGTGCCAGCAGCGACAGGGGCACAGATACGCAGTATTTT
NA,TRBJ1-6,TRBD1,15,TRBV3-1/TRBV3-2,CASSQGDREFSPLHF,TGTGCCAGCAGCCAAGGCGACAGGGAGTTTTCACCCCTCCACTTT
NA,TRBJ2-2,NA,13,TRBV9,CASSVTGAGELFF,TGTGCCAGCAGCGTAACCGGGGCCGGGGAGCTGTTTTTT
NA,TRBJ1-2,NA,15,TRBV28,CASSLGVGALNGYTF,TGTGCCAGCAGCTTGGGTGTGGGGGCCCTAAATGGCTACACCTTC
NA,TRBJ2-1,NA,15,TRBV6-5,CASSYSAVSYNEQFF,TGTGCCAGCAGTTACTCTGCGGTTTCCTACAATGAGCAGTTCTTC